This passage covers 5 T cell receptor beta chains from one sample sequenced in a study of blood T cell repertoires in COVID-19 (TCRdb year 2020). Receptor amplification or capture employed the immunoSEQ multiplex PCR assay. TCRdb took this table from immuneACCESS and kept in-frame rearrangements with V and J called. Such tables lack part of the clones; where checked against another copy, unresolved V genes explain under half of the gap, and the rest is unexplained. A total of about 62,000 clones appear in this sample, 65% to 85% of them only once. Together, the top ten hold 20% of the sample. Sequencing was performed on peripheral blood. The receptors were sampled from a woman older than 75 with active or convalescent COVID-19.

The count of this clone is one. CDR3 loop: CASRSGTSGPSYTQYF. DNA for the CDR3: TGTGCCAGCAGGTCCGGGACTAGCGGGCCGAGCTATACGCAGTATTTT. The rearrangement links TRBV5-8 to TRBJ2-3; 12 bases agree with TRBD2. Per germline, CDR1 SGHTS and CDR2 YDEGEE. The ends lost 5 bases at V and 7 bases at J; junction bases unmatched: 11. This CDR3 contains 16 residues. Supplemented by reference TRBV5-8 and TRBJ2-3, the full variable domain reads EAGVTQSPTHLIKTRGQQATLRCSPISGHTSVYWYQQALGLGLQFLLWYDEGEERNRGNFPPRFSGRQFPNYSSELNVNALELEDSALYLCASRSGTSGPSYTQYFGPGTRLTVL.

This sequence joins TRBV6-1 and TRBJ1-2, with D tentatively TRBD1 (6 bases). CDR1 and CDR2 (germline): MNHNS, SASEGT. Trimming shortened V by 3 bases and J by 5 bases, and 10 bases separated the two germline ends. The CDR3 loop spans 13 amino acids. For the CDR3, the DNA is TGTGCCAGCAGTGATGGCAGGGGATATGGCTACACCTTC. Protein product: CASSDGRGYGYTF.

CDR3 residues: CASSEVFFGGYTF. The CDR3 DNA sequence: TGTGCCAGCAGTGAAGTATTCTTCGGTGGCTACACCTTC. J is TRBJ1-2 and V is TRBV6-1; unclear D gene. V was pared by 1 base and J by 7 bases, with 10 bases between. The CDR3 spans 13 residues. The V gene's germline CDR1 is MNHNS and CDR2 SASEGT.

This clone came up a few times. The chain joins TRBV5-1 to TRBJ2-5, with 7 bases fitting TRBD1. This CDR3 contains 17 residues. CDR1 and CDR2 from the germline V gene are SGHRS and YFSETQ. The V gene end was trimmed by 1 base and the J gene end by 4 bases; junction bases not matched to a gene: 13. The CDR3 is CASSLSVGRAGGETQYF. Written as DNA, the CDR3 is TGCGCCAGCAGCTTGAGTGTCGGACGGGCAGGGGGAGAGACCCAGTACTTC.

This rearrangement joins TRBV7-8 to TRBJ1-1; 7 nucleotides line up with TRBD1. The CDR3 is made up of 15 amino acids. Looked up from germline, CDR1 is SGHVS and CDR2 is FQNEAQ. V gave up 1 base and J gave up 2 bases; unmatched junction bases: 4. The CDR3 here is CASSLGRGRNTEAFF. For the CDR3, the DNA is TGTGCCAGCAGCTTAGGCAGGGGGAGAAACACTGAAGCTTTCTTT.